This T cell receptor (beta chain) was recorded in a study of blood T cells in healthy people across ages. Findings and limits, study-wide: Donors of long life had a larger count of naive CD4+ cells and greater diversity than aged donors. As naive T cell percentage varied, TCR beta diversity correlated strongly with it.

The CDR3 has 15 amino acids. Germline loops: CDR1 SNHLY, CDR2 FYNNEI. With V trimmed by 4 bases and J by 4 bases, 3 bases remained unmatched. For this clonotype: No antigen is known for it.

With a J-beta primer mix and a sample-barcoded 5' primer, a second PCR ran about 7 to 12 cycles. The template-switch adaptor was a 5' adaptor with 12 random nucleotides. It tagged each cDNA molecule. There were at least 2.5 million CDR3-containing paired-end reads obtained from each sample. Each CDR3 protein is one row after TCRdb ran MiXCR on the 5' RACE reads. The sample records some 1.7 million distinct CDR3 sequences, under 30% being singletons. Sequencing was performed on blood. The chain uses TRBV2 and TRBJ2-1, with 11 bases fitting TRBD1. This receptor was taken from a woman aged 25 to 39 in good health. CDR3 loop: CASSGDRGMYNEQFF. The CDR3 DNA sequence: TGTGCCAGCAGTGGGGACAGGGGGATGTACAATGAGCAGTTCTTC.